This T cell receptor (beta chain) derives from a study of cytotoxic CD8 clonotypes in ibrutinib-treated CLL. From germline, CDR1 is SGHRS and CDR2 YFSETQ. The V and J ends lost 0 bases and 1 base respectively, with 20 bases between them. The CDR3 extends over 19 amino acids. The table came from immunoSEQ multiplex PCR; TCRdb's copy has only in-frame clones and leaves some out. The sample consists of more than 200,000 clones, nearly 80% of them appearing once. Study conclusions and caveats: Exceeding age-matched healthy donors, baseline clonality also tracked the counts of circulating CD8+ T cells.

As regards this clone: What it recognizes is unknown.

The J gene is TRBJ2-1, the V gene TRBV5-1; perhaps D is TRBD1 or TRBD2 (6 bases each). This receptor was taken from a human donor with chronic lymphocytic leukemia. The specimen comprised PBMCs, sampled after 12 months of ibrutinib treatment. The CDR3 loop reads CASSLEGGRPIGSYNEQFF. The CDR3 DNA is TGCGCCAGCAGCTTGGAGGGGGGACGCCCCATAGGGTCCTACAATGAGCAGTTCTTC.